A selection of T cell receptor beta chains follows, all from one sample in a study of shared T cell receptors in the human thymus. The method was immunoSEQ multiplex PCR; TCRdb's version includes in-frame clones alone and lacks a portion of them. The sample has hundreds of thousands of clones; approximately 90% are singletons. The sample was also reused in another study, on human thymus T cells.

Sequenced material: thymocytes. These receptors all come from a boy in the first two years of life with a congenital heart defect. The CDR3 runs from the conserved cysteine through the conserved F or W. The order of the fields is V gene, D gene, CDR3 protein. The D gene is left open where the match is weak.

TRBV19 | NA | CASSLPPGTYHGGELFF
TRBV5-1 | NA | CASSLSREGYEQYF
TRBV4-1 | NA | CASSQSAGLRETQYF
TRBV29-1 | NA | CSVDPSRGPYGYTF
TRBV28 | NA | CASSRPAGLETQYF
TRBV4-2 | TRBD1 | CASSQGTLPPGQGATEAFF
TRBV11-3 | NA | CASSPDSYNEQFF
TRBV9 | TRBD2 | CASSVGRGLAGLFGDTQYF
TRBV6-5 | TRBD1 | CASSSSGQGFTEAFF
TRBV18 | NA | CASSPPTGTNRAAAFSPWQFF
TRBV5-6 | NA | CASSLQGEEVDQPQHF
TRBV4-1 | TRBD2 | CASSQAGTSGNYEQYF
TRBV27 | NA | CASLAKAGLGRNTQYF
TRBV13 | TRBD2 | CASSLAPSGMRYYEQYF
TRBV4-3 | TRBD2 | CASSQDPASGSEEQFF
TRBV2 | NA | CASSHPFGDGRKYEQYF
TRBV19 | TRBD2 | CASSPIAGAGHEQFF
TRBV5-1 | NA | CASSLVVTGETQYF
TRBV5-6 | TRBD1 | CASSLPGTDYEQYF
TRBV6-5 | NA | CASSYSPGREQETQYF
TRBV18 | NA | CASSPVGSGTYNEQFF
TRBV30 | TRBD2 | CAWSVLGLAGGFPYNEQFF
TRBV27 | TRBD2 | CASSPLPGLPYEQYF
TRBV5-1 | TRBD1 | CASSLTRLTGERTSATNEKLFF
TRBV28 | NA | CASSPVLAHVFTGELFF
TRBV14 | NA | CASSQDHLAGPKGEQFF
TRBV30 | NA | CAWSARDTQYF
TRBV4-3 | TRBD1 | CASSQSKDRGHDTQYF
TRBV18 | TRBD1 | CASSPRQGTQPQHF
TRBV28 | NA | CASSFRGYEQYF
TRBV7-2 | NA | CASSLLQGPRDEQYF
TRBV11-3 | NA | CASSLPRGEGGHEQFF
TRBV5-4 | NA | CASSTTEPFGEQYF
TRBV7-3 | TRBD1 | CASSLRPGTDYGYTF
TRBV7-9 | TRBD1 | CASSPHPRGKNTIYF
TRBV10-1 | TRBD2 | CASRRTSDYRYSLSPLTISYEQYF
TRBV15 | TRBD1 | CATSRGTVYEQYF
TRBV7-2 | NA | CASSLGEGENGYTF
TRBV28 | TRBD1 | CASSLYFRGPRQPQHF
TRBV5-6 | NA | CASSLARGETQYF
TRBV7-9 | NA | CASSLGEGRRNYGYTF